This TCR beta chain was documented in a study of shared clonotypes between healthy human individuals. Overall study: The donor pool was made up of two women and three men aged 18 to 49.

This clone appeared a single time. The V and J ends lost 0 bases and 3 bases respectively, with 12 bases between them. Germline assignment: CDR1 MNHEY and CDR2 SVGAGI. This CDR3 is 15 amino acids long. Each sample came from a Caucasian adult donor living in Nashville, Tennessee. Unsorted PBMC DNA underwent sequencing on ten immunoSEQ deep assay plates. Clones were read by immunoSEQ multiplex PCR, and TCRdb kept only the in-frame ones, dropping some. The sample holds some 490,000 clones, approximately 84% seen once. The J gene is TRBJ2-7, the V gene TRBV6-5; the D gene is possibly TRBD1 (6 bases). Sequenced sample: PBMCs. The TCR originated in a middle-aged woman in good health. Some clones in this sample may be carry-over from other donors' samples. The CDR3 here is CASSYSPDRVYEQYF. The CDR3 DNA is TGTGCCAGCAGTTACTCCCCGGACAGAGTCTACGAGCAGTACTTC.